What follows describes a single T cell receptor beta chain. The data originate from a study of human thymus T cells. Generated by immunoSEQ multiplex PCR, the TCRdb table keeps only in-frame clones and is missing some. Of about 46,000 clones in the sample, around 95% were seen once. Germline loops: CDR1 SGHKS, CDR2 YYEKEE (reference sequence). CDR3 length: 14 residues. V lost 1 base and J 6 bases, leaving 11 bases between the germline ends. The chain recombines TRBV5-5 with TRBJ2-1; possibly TRBD2 for D (6 bases). Sequencing was carried out using blood. This sequence was found in a girl in the first two years of life with a congenital heart defect but otherwise immunologically healthy. For the CDR3, the DNA is TGTGCCAGCAGCTTGACGGCGGGGCGCAATGAGCAGTTCTTC. Residues: CASSLTAGRNEQFF.